This section outlines one TCR beta chain sequence together with its context. The sample comes from a study of T cell changes during pregnancy in multiple sclerosis. Germline V lookup: CDR1 SGDLS, CDR2 YYNGEE. This CDR3 is 17 amino acids long. V was pared by 4 bases and J by 4 bases, with 14 bases of the junction left unmatched. Libraries were prepared by immunoSEQ multiplex PCR; TCRdb keeps only in-frame clonotypes and omits some of them. The sample holds 90,000 to 95,000 clones, over 80% seen once. The rearrangement links TRBV9 to TRBJ1-1; 9 bases are shared with TRBD1. The sequence was obtained from a female donor with multiple sclerosis, enrolled in a pregnancy study. The material was peripheral blood, obtained in the first trimester of pregnancy. This CDR3 reads CASSPQGTGHYRTEAFF. DNA for the CDR3: TGTGCCAGCAGCCCCCAAGGGACAGGGCATTATCGCACTGAAGCTTTCTTT.